Following are 15 T cell receptor beta chains from one sample sequenced in a study of follicular helper T cells after annual influenza vaccination. TCRdb keeps only in-frame clones here, not all; method: immunoSEQ multiplex PCR. The sample lists fewer than 5,000 clones, approximately 83% seen once, with roughly 1.2% in the top ten. Regarding time point: 2015-2016 season, 7 days after influenza vaccination. This material consisted of CXCR5+ CD38- circulating T follicular helper cells from blood, taken 7 days after influenza vaccination. Subset indicated: circulating Tfh, non-naive CD4+CXCR5+PD-1+ (ICOS+CD38+ or ICOS-CD38-). These receptors came from an adult who received the influenza vaccine.

The chain recombines TRBV25-1 with TRBJ1-5; D is unresolved. CDR3 size: 15 residues. The V end lost 3 bases, the J end lost 2 bases, and 11 bases lay between the germline ends. Germline CDR1 is MGHDK and CDR2 is SYGVNS. The CDR3 nucleotides are TGTGCCAGCAGTGAGGGGAGTGGGCGCAATCAGCCCCAGCATTTT. The encoded protein is CASSEGSGRNQPQHF.

The chain uses TRBV4-2 and TRBJ2-3; 10 nucleotides agree with TRBD2. This CDR3 is 19 amino acids long. Germline CDR1 and CDR2: LGHNA and YNFKEQ. The J segment lost 1 base and the V segment lost 4 bases, leaving 14 bases of the junction unmatched. Here the CDR3 DNA reads TGTGCCAGCAGCCTCGAAGGGCTTTTAGCGGGGGGACGCACAGATACGCAGTATTTT. The encoded protein is CASSLEGLLAGGRTDTQYF.

This sequence joins TRBV6-5 and TRBJ1-1; 9 nucleotides agree with TRBD1. Trimming removed 5 bases from V and 4 bases from J; junction bases left unmatched: 5. Germline values: CDR1 MNHEY, CDR2 SVGAGI. CDR3 length: 14 residues. The CDR3 sequence: CASSVRDRVTEAFF. In DNA form, the CDR3 reads TGTGCCAGCAGTGTCCGGGACAGGGTCACTGAAGCTTTCTTT.

The genes are TRBV27 and TRBJ2-7; possible D gene TRBD1, 5 bases. Looked up from germline, CDR1 is MNHEY and CDR2 is SMNVEV (reference sequence). The CDR3 is 14 amino acids. V was clipped by 3 bases and J by 0 bases, with 9 bases between them. In DNA, the CDR3 is TGTGCCAGCAGTTTGAGACAGAGCTCCTACGAGCAGTACTTC. Translation: CASSLRQSSYEQYF.

This clone was recorded once. The V call is TRBV11-2, the J call TRBJ2-3, with a weak D call TRBD2 (7 bases). Trimming shortened V by 5 bases and J by 2 bases, and 14 bases separated the two germline ends. Germline lookup yields CDR1 SGHAT and CDR2 FQNNGV. The CDR3 length is 15 residues. The CDR3 nucleotides are TGTGCCAGCAGCGTGGAGGGGGGGCCCACAGATACGCAGTATTTT. Its translation: CASSVEGGPTDTQYF.

This clone appeared a single time. J is TRBJ2-3 and V is TRBV5-1; D gene unclear. The V end lost 0 bases, the J end lost 0 bases, and 8 bases lay between the germline ends. The CDR3 covers 15 residues. Germline CDR1 SGHRS, CDR2 YFSETQ. The CDR3 bases are TGCGCCAGCAGCTTGGATCCGGCTAGCACAGATACGCAGTATTTT. Protein: CASSLDPASTDTQYF.

The gene calls are TRBV19 and TRBJ1-1; a weak D match, TRBD1 (5 bases). This CDR3 spans 14 amino acids. Germline CDR1 reads LNHDA; CDR2 reads SQIVND (reference sequence). V was trimmed by 3 bases and J by 0 bases, leaving 8 bases between them. CDR3 residues: CASSMTVMNTEAFF. CDR3 in DNA: TGTGCCAGTAGTATGACAGTGATGAACACTGAAGCTTTCTTT.

This clone was detected only a few times. CDR3 amino acids: CASSQTGTYGYTF. CDR3 DNA: TGTGCCAGCAGCCAAACAGGGACCTATGGCTACACCTTC. The V and J genes are TRBV5-4 and TRBJ1-2; possibly TRBD1 for D (6 bases). V lost 4 bases and J 4 bases, leaving 11 bases between the germline ends. Germline assignment: CDR1 SGHNT and CDR2 YYREEE (reference sequence). The CDR3 spans 13 residues.

V and J are TRBV15 and TRBJ2-4, with a possible D match to TRBD1 (6 bases). This CDR3 spans 19 amino acids. V was clipped by 0 bases and J by 0 bases, with 18 bases between them. CDR1 and CDR2 (germline): LNHNV, YYDKDF (reference sequence). Here the CDR3 reads CATSRDIRRQGLAKNIQYF. The CDR3, as DNA: TGTGCCACCAGCAGAGATATTCGTCGGCAGGGGCTAGCCAAAAACATTCAGTACTTC. The full variable domain, rest sourced from reference TRBV15 and TRBJ2-4, is DAMVIQNPRYQVTQFGKPVTLSCSQTLNHNVMYWYQQKSSQAPKLLFHYYDKDFNNEADTPDNFQSRRPNTSFCFLDIRSPGLGDTAMYLCATSRDIRRQGLAKNIQYFGAGTRLSVL.

This chain uses TRBV7-6 with TRBJ2-5, with 12 bases fitting TRBD2. This CDR3 is built from 16 residues. Germline lookup yields CDR1 SGHVS and CDR2 FNYEAQ. The ends lost 5 bases at V and 5 bases at J; junction bases unmatched: 9. CDR3 nucleotide sequence: TGTGCCAGCAGCACCGGGACTAGCGGGCGTTACGAGACCCAGTACTTC. Translated: CASSTGTSGRYETQYF.

The chain combines TRBV5-4 with TRBJ2-3; weak D call: TRBD2 (5 bases). CDR1 is SGHNT and CDR2 is YYREEE in the germline V gene (reference sequence). Between the trimmed V and J ends, which lost 4 bases and 3 bases, there was a span of 12 bases. This CDR3 is built from 14 residues. The CDR3: CASSPRWETDTQYF. Here the CDR3 DNA reads TGTGCCAGCAGCCCGCGGTGGGAGACAGATACGCAGTATTTT.

V and J are TRBV28 and TRBJ1-6; 10 bases align to TRBD1. The V gene's germline CDR1 is MDHEN and CDR2 SYDVKM. The ends lost 5 bases at V and 3 bases at J; junction bases unmatched: 4. CDR3 length: 16 residues. The CDR3, as DNA: TGTGCCAGCAGTCACGGGACAGGGGTCTATAATTCACCCCTCCACTTT. Its protein is CASSHGTGVYNSPLHF.

Of note for this clone: Its ends do not fully match the called genes, so a read error is possible. The chain combines TRBV7-7 with TRBJ2-5, with 11 bases lining up with TRBD1. The CDR3 contains 15 residues. CDR1 and CDR2 (germline): SSHAT, FNYEAQ (reference sequence). The CDR3 reads CASSRDRGAEETQYF. CDR3 DNA: TGTGCTAGCAGCCGGGACAGGGGGGCTGAAGAGACCCAGTACTTC. Complete variable domain (other parts from reference TRBV7-7 and TRBJ2-5): GAGVSQSPRYKVTKRGQDVTLRCDPISSHATLYWYQQALGQGPEFLTYFNYEAQPDKSGLPSDRFSAERPEGSISTLTIQRTEQRDSAMYRCASSRDRGAEETQYFGPGTRLLVL.

This clone occurred once. The V gene is TRBV28, the J gene TRBJ1-3; D may be TRBD1 (5 bases). Trimming took off 6 bases at V and 2 bases at J, with 14 bases between the two ends. CDR3 length: 15 amino acids. Germline lookup yields CDR1 MDHEN and CDR2 SYDVKM. CDR3 in DNA: TGTGCCAGCAGATCTGCAGGGATCGCTGGAAACACCATATATTTT. It yields the protein CASRSAGIAGNTIYF.

The V call is TRBV5-1, the J call TRBJ2-1; the match to TRBD2 covers 12 bases. Germline CDR1 and CDR2: SGHRS and YFSETQ. CDR3 size: 16 residues. J was trimmed by 8 bases and V by 4 bases; bases with no gene match: 10. This CDR3 is CASSETSGGLFHEQFF. The CDR3 nucleotides read TGCGCCAGCAGCGAGACTAGCGGGGGCCTCTTTCATGAGCAGTTCTTC.